This T cell receptor (beta chain) was sequenced during a study of blood T cell repertoires in COVID-19. Study overall: The United States, Italy and Spain were the sources of the acute and convalescent COVID-19 samples. From T cells, B-cell-depleted T cells, or PBMCs came the material, which was cDNA or gDNA.

V lost 5 bases, J lost 4 bases, and 9 bases lay in between. The length of the CDR3 is 13 residues. CDR1 is SGHTA and CDR2 is FQGTGA in the germline V gene. Authors' data handling: Nucleated cell number was recorded as an estimate derived from reference gene primer amplification. The data were produced by immunoSEQ multiplex PCR, yet TCRdb's version contains in-frame clones alone and is incomplete. From that table come the V and J calls and clone size; the DNA was used to work out D and trimming. The repertoire includes about 190,000 clones, roughly four fifths of them detected once, and roughly 12% sits in the top ten.

The chain is built from TRBV7-3 and TRBJ1-5; perhaps TRBD1 as D (5 bases). Sequencing was done on a sample of peripheral blood. This receptor was obtained from a man over 45 who had recovered from COVID-19. The CDR3 coding sequence is TGTGCCAGCAGCCAGGGTGGTAATCAGCCCCAGCATTTT. This gives the protein CASSQGGNQPQHF. The entire variable domain, with the rest obtained from reference TRBV7-3 and TRBJ1-5, is as follows: GAGVSQTPSNKVTEKGKYVELRCDPISGHTALYWYRQSLGQGPEFLIYFQGTGAADDSGLPNDRFFAVRPEGSVSTLKIQRTERGDSAVYLCASSQGGNQPQHFGDGTRLSIL.